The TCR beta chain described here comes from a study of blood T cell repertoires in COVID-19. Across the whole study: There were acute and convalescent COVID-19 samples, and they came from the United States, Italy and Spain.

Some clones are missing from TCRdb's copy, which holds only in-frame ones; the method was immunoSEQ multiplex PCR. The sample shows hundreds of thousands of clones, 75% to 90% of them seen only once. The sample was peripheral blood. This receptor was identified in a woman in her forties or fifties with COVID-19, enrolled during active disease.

The CDR3: CASSIVAARYNEQFF. In DNA, the CDR3 is TGTGCCAGTAGTATAGTGGCGGCGAGATACAATGAGCAGTTCTTC. This rearrangement joins TRBV19 to TRBJ2-1; D remains ambiguous. This CDR3 has 15 amino acids. Germline V gives CDR1 LNHDA, CDR2 SQIVND (reference sequence). The V end lost 1 base, the J end lost 4 bases, and 11 bases lay between the germline ends.